This T cell receptor beta chain was documented in a study of early T cells in non-severe SARS-CoV-2 infection. About the study: Sequenced material consisted of bulk RNA (from unsorted whole blood), and chains were unpaired.

TCRdb passed the 5' RACE reads through MiXCR, listing each CDR3 protein once. This sample has just under 90,000 distinct CDR3 sequences; over 13% occur once, and the top ten carry 6% to 7.5%. This clonotype has only a few counts. The source is an adult who was a healthcare worker with PCR-confirmed SARS-CoV-2 infection or an uninfected control (not recorded which). The sample was whole blood.

CDR3 bases: TGCAGCGTGGGGGAGGCTAACTATGGCTACACCTTC. It codes for CSVGEANYGYTF. This chain links TRBV29-1 with TRBJ1-2, with D tentatively TRBD1 (5 bases). The length of the CDR3 is 12 residues. Germline CDR1 and CDR2: SQVTM and ANQGSEA. The ends were cut back, 6 bases at V and 0 bases at J, with 8 bases in the middle.